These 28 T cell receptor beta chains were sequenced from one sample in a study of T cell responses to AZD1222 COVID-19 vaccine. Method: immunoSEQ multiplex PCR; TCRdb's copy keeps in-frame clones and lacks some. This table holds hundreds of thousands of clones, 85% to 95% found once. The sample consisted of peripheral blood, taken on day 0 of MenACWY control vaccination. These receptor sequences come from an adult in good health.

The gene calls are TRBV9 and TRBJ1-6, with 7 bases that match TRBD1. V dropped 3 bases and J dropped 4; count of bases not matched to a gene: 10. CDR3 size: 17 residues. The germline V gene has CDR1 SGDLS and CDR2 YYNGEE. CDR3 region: CASSEPPGGDYNSPLHF. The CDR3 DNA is TGTGCCAGCAGCGAGCCCCCAGGGGGAGATTATAATTCACCCCTCCACTTT.

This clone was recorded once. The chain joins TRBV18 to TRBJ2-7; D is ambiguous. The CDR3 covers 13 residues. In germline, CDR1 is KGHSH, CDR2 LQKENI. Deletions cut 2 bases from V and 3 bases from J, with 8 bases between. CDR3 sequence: CASSPAADYEQYF. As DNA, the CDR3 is TGTGCCAGCTCACCAGCGGCAGACTACGAGCAGTACTTC.

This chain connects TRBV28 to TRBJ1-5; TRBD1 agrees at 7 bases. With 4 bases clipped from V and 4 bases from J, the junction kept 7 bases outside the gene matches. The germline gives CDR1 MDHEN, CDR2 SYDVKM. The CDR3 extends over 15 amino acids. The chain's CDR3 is CASSSPTGSNQPQHF. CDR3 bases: TGTGCCAGCAGTTCCCCGACAGGGTCGAATCAGCCCCAGCATTTT.

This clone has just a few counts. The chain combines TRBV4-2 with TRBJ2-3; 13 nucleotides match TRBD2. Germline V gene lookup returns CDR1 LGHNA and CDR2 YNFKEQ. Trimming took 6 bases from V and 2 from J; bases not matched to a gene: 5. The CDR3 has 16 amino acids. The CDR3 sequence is CASRPGLAGNTDTQYF. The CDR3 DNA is TGTGCCAGCAGACCGGGACTAGCGGGAAACACAGATACGCAGTATTTT.

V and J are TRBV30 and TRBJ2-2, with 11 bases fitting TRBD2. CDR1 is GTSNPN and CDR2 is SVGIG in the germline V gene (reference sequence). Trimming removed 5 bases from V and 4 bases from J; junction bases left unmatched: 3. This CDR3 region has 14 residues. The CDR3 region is CAWRLAGGTGELFF. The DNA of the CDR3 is TGTGCCTGGCGTCTAGCGGGGGGCACCGGGGAGCTGTTTTTT.

CDR3 nucleotides: TGTGCCAGCAGTTATCGAGGGGACACTGAAGCTTTCTTT. Protein: CASSYRGDTEAFF. This chain connects TRBV28 to TRBJ1-1; tentatively, D is TRBD1 (5 bases). The V end was cut by 4 bases, the J end by 3 bases, with 9 bases between. From germline, CDR1 is MDHEN and CDR2 SYDVKM. This CDR3 contains 13 residues. The full variable domain, rest sourced from reference TRBV28 and TRBJ1-1, is DVKVTQSSRYLVKRTGEKVFLECVQDMDHENMFWYRQDPGLGLRLIYFSYDVKMKEKGDIPEGYSVSREKKERFSLILESASTNQTSMYLCASSYRGDTEAFFGQGTRLTVV.

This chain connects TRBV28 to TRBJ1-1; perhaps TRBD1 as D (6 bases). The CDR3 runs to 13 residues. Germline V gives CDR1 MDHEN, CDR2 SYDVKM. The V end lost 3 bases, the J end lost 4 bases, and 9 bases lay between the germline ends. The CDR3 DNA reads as TGTGCCAGCAGTTTGGGGGCTTTCACTGAAGCTTTCTTT. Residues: CASSLGAFTEAFF.

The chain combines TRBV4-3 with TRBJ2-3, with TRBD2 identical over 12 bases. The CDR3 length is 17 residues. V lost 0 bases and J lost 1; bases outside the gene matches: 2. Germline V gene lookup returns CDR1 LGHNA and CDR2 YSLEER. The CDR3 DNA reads TGCGCCAGCAGCCAAGAATGGACTAGCGGGGGCACAGATACGCAGTATTTT. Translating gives CASSQEWTSGGTDTQYF.

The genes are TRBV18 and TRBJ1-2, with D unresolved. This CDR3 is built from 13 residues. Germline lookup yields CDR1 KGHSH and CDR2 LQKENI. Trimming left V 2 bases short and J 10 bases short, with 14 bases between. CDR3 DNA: TGTGCCAGCTCACCAGCCGAGTCAACGCACTACACCTTC. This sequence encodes CASSPAESTHYTF.

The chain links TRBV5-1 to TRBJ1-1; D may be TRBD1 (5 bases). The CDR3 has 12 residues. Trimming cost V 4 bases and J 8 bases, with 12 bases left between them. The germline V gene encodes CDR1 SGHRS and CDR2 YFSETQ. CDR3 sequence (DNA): TGCGCCAGCAGCGGGTCGGGGCAAGAAGCTTTCTTT. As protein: CASSGSGQEAFF.

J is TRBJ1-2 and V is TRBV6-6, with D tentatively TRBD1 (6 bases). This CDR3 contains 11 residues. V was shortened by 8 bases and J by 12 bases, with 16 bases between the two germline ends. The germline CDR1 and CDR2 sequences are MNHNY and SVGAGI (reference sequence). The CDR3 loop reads CASWDIKGNTF. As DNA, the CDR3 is TGTGCCAGCTGGGACATAAAGGGCAACACCTTC.

The CDR3 is CASSSRGQGTQPQHF. The CDR3, as DNA: TGTGCCAGCAGTAGCCGGGGACAGGGAACTCAGCCCCAGCATTTT. The chain uses TRBV2 and TRBJ1-5; 9 bases are shared with TRBD1. V lost 5 bases and J lost 6; bases outside the gene matches: 8. Germline lookup yields CDR1 SNHLY and CDR2 FYNNEI. CDR3 length equals 15 residues.

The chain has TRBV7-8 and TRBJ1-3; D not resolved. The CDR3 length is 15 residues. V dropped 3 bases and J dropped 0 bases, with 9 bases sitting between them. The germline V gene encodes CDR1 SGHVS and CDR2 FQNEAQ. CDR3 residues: CASSLDRSSGNTIYF. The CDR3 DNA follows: TGTGCCAGCAGCTTGGACCGGAGCTCTGGAAACACCATATATTTT. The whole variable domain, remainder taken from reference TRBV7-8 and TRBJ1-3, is GAGVSQSPRYKVAKRGQDVALRCDPISGHVSLFWYQQALGQGPEFLTYFQNEAQLDKSGLPSDRFFAERPEGSVSTLKIQRTQQEDSAVYLCASSLDRSSGNTIYFGEGSWLTVV.

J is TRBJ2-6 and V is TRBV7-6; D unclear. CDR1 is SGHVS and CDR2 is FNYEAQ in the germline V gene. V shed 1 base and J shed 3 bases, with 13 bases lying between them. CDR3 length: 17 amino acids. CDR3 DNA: TGTGCCAGCAGCTTAGAGGGAAGGGTGAATGGGGCCAACGTCCTGACTTTC. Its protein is CASSLEGRVNGANVLTF. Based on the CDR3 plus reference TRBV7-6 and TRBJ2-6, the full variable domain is GAGVSQSPRYKVTKRGQDVALRCDPISGHVSLYWYRQALGQGPEFLTYFNYEAQQDKSGLPNDRFSAERPEGSISTLTIQRTEQRDSAMYRCASSLEGRVNGANVLTFGAGSRLTVL.

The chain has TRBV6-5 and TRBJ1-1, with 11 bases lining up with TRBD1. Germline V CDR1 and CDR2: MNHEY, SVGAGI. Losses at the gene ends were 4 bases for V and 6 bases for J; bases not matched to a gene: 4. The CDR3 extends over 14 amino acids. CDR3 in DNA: TGTGCCAGCAGTTCCCCGGGACAGGGGGCTGAAGCTTTCTTT. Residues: CASSSPGQGAEAFF.

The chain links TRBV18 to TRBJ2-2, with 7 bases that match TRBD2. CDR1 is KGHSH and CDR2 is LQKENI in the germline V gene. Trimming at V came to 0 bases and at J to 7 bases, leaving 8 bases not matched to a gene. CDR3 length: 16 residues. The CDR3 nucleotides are TGTGCCAGCTCACCACCCCCATCGGGGGGAGTCGGGGAGCTGTTTTTT. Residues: CASSPPPSGGVGELFF. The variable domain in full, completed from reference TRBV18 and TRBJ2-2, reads NAGVMQNPRHLVRRRGQEARLRCSPMKGHSHVYWYRQLPEEGLKFMVYLQKENIIDESGMPKERFSAEFPKEGPSILRIQQVVRGDSAAYFCASSPPPSGGVGELFFGEGSRLTVL.

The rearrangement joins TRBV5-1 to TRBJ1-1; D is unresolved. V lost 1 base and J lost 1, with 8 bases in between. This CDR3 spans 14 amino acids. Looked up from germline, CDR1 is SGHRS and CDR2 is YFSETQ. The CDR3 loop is CASSLPQRNTEAFF. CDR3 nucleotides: TGCGCCAGCAGCTTGCCACAGAGGAACACTGAAGCTTTCTTT.

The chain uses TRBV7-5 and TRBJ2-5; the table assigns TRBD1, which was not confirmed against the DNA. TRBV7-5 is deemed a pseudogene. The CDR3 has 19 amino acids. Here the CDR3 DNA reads TGTGCCAGAAGCTTAGACGGACAGGGGGCCTCGGACCGCCGAGAGACCCAGTACTTC. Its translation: CARSLDGQGASDRRETQYF.

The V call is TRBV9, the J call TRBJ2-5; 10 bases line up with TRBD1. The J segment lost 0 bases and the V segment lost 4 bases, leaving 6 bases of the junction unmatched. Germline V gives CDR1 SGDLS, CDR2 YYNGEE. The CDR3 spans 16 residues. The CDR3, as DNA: TGTGCCAGCAGCCCGGGGACAGGGGCGTACCAAGAGACCCAGTACTTC. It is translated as CASSPGTGAYQETQYF.

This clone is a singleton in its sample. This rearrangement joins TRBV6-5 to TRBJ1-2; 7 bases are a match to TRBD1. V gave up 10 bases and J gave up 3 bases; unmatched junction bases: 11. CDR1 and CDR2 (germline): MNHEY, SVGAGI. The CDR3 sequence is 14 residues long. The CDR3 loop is CATALLDRDYGYTF. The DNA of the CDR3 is TGTGCCACCGCATTATTAGACAGGGACTATGGCTACACCTTC.

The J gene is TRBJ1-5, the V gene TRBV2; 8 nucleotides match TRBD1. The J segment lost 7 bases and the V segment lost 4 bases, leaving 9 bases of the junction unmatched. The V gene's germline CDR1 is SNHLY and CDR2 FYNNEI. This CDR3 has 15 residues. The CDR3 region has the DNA TGTGCCAGCAGTGCGAGTGACAGGGGAAAACAGCCCCAGCATTTT. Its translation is CASSASDRGKQPQHF.

CDR3 DNA sequence: TGCGCCAGCAGCTACCGGTCTCCTAGCACAGATACGCAGTATTTT. Translated: CASSYRSPSTDTQYF. The genes are TRBV5-1 and TRBJ2-3; D is ambiguous. Germline V CDR1 and CDR2: SGHRS, YFSETQ. CDR3 length: 15 amino acids. V lost 3 bases to trimming and J lost 0 bases, with 11 bases between them.

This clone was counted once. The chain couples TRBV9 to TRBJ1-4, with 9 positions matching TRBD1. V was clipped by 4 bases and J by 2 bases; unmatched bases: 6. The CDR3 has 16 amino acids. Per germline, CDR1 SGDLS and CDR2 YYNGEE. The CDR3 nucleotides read TGTGCCAGCAGCCCGGGACAGGGTAGGACTAATGAAAAACTGTTTTTT. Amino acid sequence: CASSPGQGRTNEKLFF.

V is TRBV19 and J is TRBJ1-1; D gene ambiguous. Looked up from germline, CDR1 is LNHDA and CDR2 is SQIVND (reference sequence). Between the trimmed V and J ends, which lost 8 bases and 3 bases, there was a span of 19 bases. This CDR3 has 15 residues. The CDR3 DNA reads TGTGCCAGTTCCTTTTGGCCGAGCTGGGACACTGAAGCTTTCTTT. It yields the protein CASSFWPSWDTEAFF.

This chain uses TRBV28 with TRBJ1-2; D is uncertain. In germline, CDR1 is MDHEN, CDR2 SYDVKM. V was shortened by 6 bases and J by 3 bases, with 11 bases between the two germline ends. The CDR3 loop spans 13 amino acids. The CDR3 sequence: CASRLGSHYGYTF. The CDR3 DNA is TGTGCCAGCAGACTCGGGAGTCACTATGGCTACACCTTC.

CDR3 bases: TGTGCCAGCATCGGTGCCACTGAAGCTTTCTTT. Protein: CASIGATEAFF. This chain uses TRBV6-5 with TRBJ1-1; D unclear. CDR1 and CDR2 (germline): MNHEY, SVGAGI. Trimming left V 7 bases short and J 4 bases short, with 7 bases between. This CDR3 has 11 amino acids.

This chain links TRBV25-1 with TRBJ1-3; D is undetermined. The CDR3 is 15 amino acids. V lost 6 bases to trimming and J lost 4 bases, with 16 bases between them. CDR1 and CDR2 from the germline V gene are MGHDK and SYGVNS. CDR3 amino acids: CASSQEGASGNTIYF. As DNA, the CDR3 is TGTGCCAGCAGCCAAGAGGGTGCGTCGGGAAACACCATATATTTT.

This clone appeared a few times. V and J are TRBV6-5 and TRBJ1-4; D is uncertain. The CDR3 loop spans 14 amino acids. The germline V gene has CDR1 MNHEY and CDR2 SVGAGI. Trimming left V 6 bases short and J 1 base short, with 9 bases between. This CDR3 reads CASRRSQTNEKLFF. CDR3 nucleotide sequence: TGTGCCAGCAGGAGGTCCCAAACTAATGAAAAACTGTTTTTT.